Presented here are 26 T cell receptor beta chains from one specimen sequenced in a study of T cell repertoires in cytomegalovirus infection. TCRdb ran MiXCR on the reads and lists one entry per CDR3 protein. In the table there are 250,000 or so distinct CDR3 sequences, 9% to 15% of which are singletons. Sequenced: PBMCs. All receptors come from a human donor in good health (CMV status not recorded). Some clones in this sample may be carry-over from other donors' samples.

This clonotype was seen a few times. V is TRBV7-9 and J is TRBJ2-1, with D possibly called TRBD1 or TRBD2 (5 bases each). The CDR3 runs 13 residues. V was cut by 5 bases and J by 5 bases, with 10 bases left in between. CDR1 and CDR2 (germline): SEHNR, FQNEAQ (reference sequence). DNA for the CDR3: TGTGCCAGCAGCAGAGGGGCGAACAATGAGCAGTTCTTC. Its protein product is CASSRGANNEQFF.

The table lists this clonotype with many counts. CDR3 amino acids: CASRALKSYTF. The CDR3 DNA reads as TGTGCCAGCAGGGCCCTTAAGAGCTACACCTTC. The chain employs TRBV6-1 and TRBJ1-2; unclear D gene. Germline V gene lookup returns CDR1 MNHNS and CDR2 SASEGT. The V and J ends lost 6 bases and 9 bases respectively, with 11 bases between them. This CDR3 is 11 amino acids long.

This clonotype was picked up many times. The chain recombines TRBV7-2 with TRBJ2-5, with 9 bases that match TRBD2. The ends lost 8 bases at V and 0 bases at J; junction bases unmatched: 7. The germline CDR1 and CDR2 sequences are SGHTA and FQGNSA. This CDR3 has 15 amino acids. CDR3 sequence (DNA): TGTGCCAGCGCCGGGGCTAGCGGGAACCAAGAGACCCAGTACTTC. This codes for CASAGASGNQETQYF. Supplemented by reference TRBV7-2 and TRBJ2-5, the full variable domain reads GAGVSQSPSNKVTEKGKDVELRCDPISGHTALYWYRQSLGQGLEFLIYFQGNSAPDKSGLPSDRFSAERTGGSVSTLTIQRTQQEDSAVYLCASAGASGNQETQYFGPGTRLLVL.

The chain uses TRBV5-4 and TRBJ1-5, with 7 bases matching TRBD1. The germline gives CDR1 SGHNT, CDR2 YYREEE (reference sequence). The CDR3 has 18 residues. The V segment lost 1 base and the J segment 5 bases; nucleotides outside the gene matches: 15. CDR3 protein: CASSLSSGGVNSDQPQHF. The CDR3 DNA follows: TGTGCCAGCAGCTTGTCGTCAGGGGGGGTAAACTCAGATCAGCCCCAGCATTTT.

This clonotype was seen many times. This sequence joins TRBV19 and TRBJ2-7; no definite D call. Germline V lookup: CDR1 LNHDA, CDR2 SQIVND (reference sequence). The length of the CDR3 is 14 residues. Trimming cost V 6 bases and J 1 base, with 13 bases left between them. The chain's CDR3 is CASRGDRTSYEQYF. The CDR3 DNA sequence: TGTGCCAGTAGAGGAGACCGAACATCCTACGAGCAGTACTTC. Full variable domain (outside the CDR3, taken from reference TRBV19 and TRBJ2-7): DGGITQSPKYLFRKEGQNVTLSCEQNLNHDAMYWYRQDPGQGLRLIYYSQIVNDFQKGDIAEGYSVSREKKESFPLTVTSAQKNPTAFYLCASRGDRTSYEQYFGPGTRLTVT.

This chain joins TRBV5-1 and TRBJ2-1; possibly TRBD2 for D (6 bases). V was cut by 4 bases and J by 1 base, with 12 bases left in between. Germline values: CDR1 SGHRS, CDR2 YFSETQ. This CDR3 contains 15 residues. CDR3 sequence: CASSLTSLSYNEQFF. The CDR3 DNA reads TGCGCCAGCAGCCTGACTAGTCTATCCTACAATGAGCAGTTCTTC.

In this sample, this clonotype turned up many times. This chain connects TRBV7-3 to TRBJ2-5; perhaps D is TRBD1 or TRBD2 (5 bases each). CDR3 size: 15 residues. V was trimmed by 5 bases and J by 5 bases, leaving 18 bases between them. CDR1 is SGHTA and CDR2 is FQGTGA in the germline V gene. The CDR3 nucleotides read TGTGCCAGCAGCCTAGGGACGGCTAAGGGGGAGACCCAGTACTTC. It codes for CASSLGTAKGETQYF.

This clonotype was counted many times. V is TRBV28 and J is TRBJ2-5; TRBD1 is a possible D gene (5 bases). From germline, CDR1 is MDHEN and CDR2 SYDVKM. This CDR3 has 13 residues. V gave up 7 bases and J gave up 5 bases, with 14 bases separating them. The CDR3 DNA is TGTGCCAGCACTCCAGGGCCTTCGGAGACCCAGTACTTC. This translates into CASTPGPSETQYF.

This clonotype occurred many times. V gene TRBV28 combines with J gene TRBJ2-7, with 8 bases aligning to TRBD1. CDR3 size: 14 residues. Losses at the gene ends were 5 bases for V and 7 bases for J; bases not matched to a gene: 10. CDR1 MDHEN and CDR2 SYDVKM come from the germline V gene. Written as DNA, the CDR3 is TGTGCCAGCAGTCCCGGGACAGGCTGGGTGGAGCAGTACTTC. Protein sequence: CASSPGTGWVEQYF.

This clonotype occurred a few times. J is TRBJ1-2 and V is TRBV2; the D is unclear. The CDR3 loop spans 13 amino acids. V was clipped by 4 bases and J by 2 bases, with 8 bases between them. Germline V lookup: CDR1 SNHLY, CDR2 FYNNEI. The DNA for the CDR3 is TGTGCCAGCAGTGTGTCGCACAACTATGGCTACACCTTC. It yields the protein CASSVSHNYGYTF.

V and J are TRBV2 and TRBJ2-1; no definite D call. The V gene lost 6 bases and the J gene lost 7 bases, with 7 bases spanning the gap. Germline CDR1 SNHLY, CDR2 FYNNEI. The CDR3 contains 11 residues. This CDR3 is CASRPVNEQFF. The CDR3, as DNA: TGTGCCAGCAGGCCAGTAAATGAGCAGTTCTTC.

This clonotype was seen at least ten times. The gene calls are TRBV4-2 and TRBJ1-5; D is unresolved. Germline V gene sequence: CDR1 LGHNA, CDR2 YNFKEQ. The germline V and J ends were trimmed by 1 base and 5 bases, with 12 bases remaining between them. CDR3 length equals 15 residues. The DNA for the CDR3 is TGTGCCAGCAGCCAAGGCGGGGAGGGCCATCAGCCCCAGCATTTT. It is translated as CASSQGGEGHQPQHF.

This chain joins TRBV11-2 and TRBJ2-7; a possible D gene is TRBD2 (6 bases). The CDR3 totals 13 residues. V was pared by 1 base and J by 3 bases, with 7 bases between. Germline V gene lookup returns CDR1 SGHAT and CDR2 FQNNGV. CDR3 in amino acids: CASSLVRDYEQYF. As DNA, the CDR3 is TGTGCCAGCAGCTTAGTGCGGGACTACGAGCAGTACTTC.

This chain connects TRBV2 to TRBJ1-2, with 7 bases identical to TRBD1. The CDR3 covers 14 residues. CDR1 and CDR2 (germline): SNHLY, FYNNEI. With 8 bases clipped from V and 3 bases from J, the junction kept 9 bases outside the gene matches. The CDR3 loop reads CASSPGRGDYGYTF. CDR3 DNA: TGTGCCAGCTCACCAGGCAGGGGGGACTATGGCTACACCTTC.

The sample holds a few counts of this clonotype. This chain links TRBV20-1 with TRBJ2-3; tentatively, D is TRBD2 (5 bases). Germline CDR1 is DFQATT and CDR2 is SNEGSKA (reference sequence). Trimming removed 3 bases from V and 1 base from J, with 11 bases in between. This CDR3 is built from 14 residues. The CDR3 protein is CSASGGIRTDTQYF. The DNA of the CDR3 is TGCAGTGCTAGTGGAGGAATTCGCACAGATACGCAGTATTTT.

The rearrangement joins TRBV29-1 to TRBJ2-2; D might be TRBD2 (6 bases). In germline, CDR1 is SQVTM, CDR2 ANQGSEA. V was shortened by 6 bases and J by 5 bases, with 16 bases between the two germline ends. The CDR3 has 14 residues. DNA of the CDR3: TGCAGCGTCCTACTGACTAGTCCAACCGGGGAGCTGTTTTTT. It yields the protein CSVLLTSPTGELFF.

This clonotype occurred many times. The genes are TRBV25-1 and TRBJ2-3; tentatively, D is TRBD2 (5 bases). The CDR3 covers 13 residues. In germline, CDR1 is MGHDK, CDR2 SYGVNS. The ends were cut back, 10 bases at V and 6 bases at J, with 17 bases in the middle. The CDR3 DNA follows: TGTGCCACCGAGGCCCGTACGGGGGATACGCAGTATTTT. This sequence encodes CATEARTGDTQYF. Combining the CDR3 with reference TRBV25-1 and TRBJ2-3 gives the whole variable domain EADIYQTPRYLVIGTGKKITLECSQTMGHDKMYWYQQDPGMELHLIHYSYGVNSTEKGDLSSESTVSRIRTEHFPLTLESARPSHTSQYLCATEARTGDTQYFGPGTRLTVL.

This clonotype was seen only a few times. The rearrangement joins TRBV24-1 to TRBJ2-2, with a possible D match to TRBD2 (6 bases). Germline CDR1 reads KGHDR; CDR2 reads SFDVKD. CDR3 length: 14 residues. Trimming removed 4 bases at V and 7 bases at J, with 12 bases between. CDR3 protein: CATSDAGRRGELFF. CDR3 DNA sequence: TGTGCCACCAGTGACGCGGGACGGCGCGGGGAGCTGTTTTTT.

This clonotype was recorded many times. V usage is TRBV5-6 and J usage is TRBJ2-5, with D possibly called TRBD1 or TRBD2 (5 bases each). The CDR3 consists of 14 residues. Trimming stripped 3 bases from V and 2 bases from J, with 11 bases between. Germline V gene sequence: CDR1 SGHDT, CDR2 YYEEEE. The CDR3 is CASSSPGRQETQYF. The CDR3 nucleotides read TGTGCCAGCAGCTCGCCGGGACGGCAAGAGACCCAGTACTTC.

This clonotype was seen more than once but under ten times. The rearrangement links TRBV7-3 to TRBJ1-1; 9 bases line up with TRBD1. The CDR3 covers 14 residues. CDR1 SGHTA and CDR2 FQGTGA come from the germline V gene. V shed 4 bases, J shed 3 bases, and the junction held 3 bases outside the gene matches. The CDR3 coding sequence is TGTGCCAGCAGCTCGACAGGGGGAGACACTGAAGCTTTCTTT. Amino acids: CASSSTGGDTEAFF.

This clonotype was counted at least ten times. One end of the junction varies from germline; a read error may be responsible. The chain is built from TRBV28 and TRBJ1-1, with D possibly TRBD1 on 5 matching bases. The germline CDR1 and CDR2 sequences are MDHEN and SYDVKM. The CDR3 totals 12 residues. The CDR3 region is CASSSLRPGRVF. CDR3 nucleotides: TGTGCCAGCAGTTCCCTTCGACCGGGACGAGTCTTT.

This clonotype was observed many times. The rearrangement links TRBV6-2 or TRBV6-3 to TRBJ2-5, with D possibly being TRBD2 (6 bases). Trimming took 10 bases from V and 2 from J, leaving 17 bases between them. This CDR3 has 14 residues. Germline-derived CDR1 and CDR2 are MNHEY and SVGEGT. CDR3 nucleotide sequence: TGTGCCACCTACTCGGGACTGCTTCAAGAGACCCAGTACTTC. Translation: CATYSGLLQETQYF.

On this clonotype: This could be a read error, since a much larger clone is one nucleotide away. This chain joins TRBV11-1 and TRBJ2-5; TRBD2 agrees at 14 bases. This CDR3 region has 16 residues. CDR1 is SGHAT, CDR2 FQDESV, per germline (reference sequence). With 3 bases clipped from V and 5 bases from J, the junction kept 5 bases outside the gene matches. The CDR3 DNA sequence: TGTGCCAGCAGCTTCCGGACTAGCGGGAGGATGGAGACCCAGTACTTC. Protein sequence: CASSFRTSGRMETQYF.

This clonotype was found a few times. The CDR3 sequence is CASSLSGGGDTQYF. As DNA, the CDR3 is TGTGCCAGCAGCTTAAGCGGGGGGGGAGATACGCAGTATTTT. The chain employs TRBV7-2 and TRBJ2-3, with 10 nucleotides matching TRBD2. CDR1 and CDR2 (germline): SGHTA, FQGNSA. This CDR3 contains 14 residues. With V trimmed by 2 bases and J by 5 bases, 1 base remained unmatched.

In its sample, this clonotype was seen many times. The rearrangement joins TRBV7-2 to TRBJ1-3; the D is unclear. From germline, CDR1 is SGHTA and CDR2 FQGNSA. Trimming took 3 bases from V and 4 from J, leaving 10 bases between them. The CDR3 spans 14 residues. CDR3 DNA: TGTGCCAGCAGCTTCGGCACTGACGGAAACACCATATATTTT. Amino acid sequence: CASSFGTDGNTIYF. Full variable domain (missing parts from reference TRBV7-2 and TRBJ1-3): GAGVSQSPSNKVTEKGKDVELRCDPISGHTALYWYRQSLGQGLEFLIYFQGNSAPDKSGLPSDRFSAERTGGSVSTLTIQRTQQEDSAVYLCASSFGTDGNTIYFGEGSWLTVV.

This clonotype was picked up many times. V and J are TRBV5-6 and TRBJ2-3, with a weak D call TRBD1 (6 bases). The germline V and J ends were trimmed by 2 bases and 2 bases, with 15 bases remaining between them. This CDR3 has 16 residues. The V gene's germline CDR1 is SGHDT and CDR2 YYEEEE. CDR3: CASSLGSGGLTDTQYF. CDR3 sequence (DNA): TGTGCCAGCAGCTTAGGTAGTGGGGGCCTCACAGATACGCAGTATTTT. The full variable domain, with the rest looked up from reference TRBV5-6 and TRBJ2-3, is DAGVTQSPTHLIKTRGQQVTLRCSPKSGHDTVSWYQQALGQGPQFIFQYYEEEERQRGNFPDRFSGHQFPNYSSELNVNALLLGDSALYLCASSLGSGGLTDTQYFGPGTRLTVL.